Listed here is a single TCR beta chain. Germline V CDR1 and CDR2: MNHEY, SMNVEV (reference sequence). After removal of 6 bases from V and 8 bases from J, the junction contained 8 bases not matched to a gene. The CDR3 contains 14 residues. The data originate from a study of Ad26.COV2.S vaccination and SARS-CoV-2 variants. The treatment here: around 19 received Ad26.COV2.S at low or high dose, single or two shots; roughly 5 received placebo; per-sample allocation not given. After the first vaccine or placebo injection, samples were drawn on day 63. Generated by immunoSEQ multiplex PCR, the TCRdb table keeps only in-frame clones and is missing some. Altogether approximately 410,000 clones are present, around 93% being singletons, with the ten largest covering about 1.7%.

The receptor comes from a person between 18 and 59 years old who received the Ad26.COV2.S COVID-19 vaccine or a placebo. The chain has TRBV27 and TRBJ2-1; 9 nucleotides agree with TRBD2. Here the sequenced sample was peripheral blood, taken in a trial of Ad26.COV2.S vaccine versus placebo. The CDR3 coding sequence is TGTGCCAGCAGCGGACTAGCGCTTGCGGATGAGCAGTTCTTC. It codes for CASSGLALADEQFF.